The present TCR beta chain was sequenced within a study of T cell changes during pregnancy in multiple sclerosis. With 4 bases removed from V and 4 bases from J, the gap between germline ends came to 18 bases. Germline CDR1 is SGHTS and CDR2 is YDEGEE. The CDR3 runs to 15 residues. This clone was seen once. The method was immunoSEQ multiplex PCR; TCRdb's version includes in-frame clones alone and lacks a portion of them. Found here are tens of thousands of clones, 80% to 90% of them singletons; the top ten hold around 5%. The clonotype originates from a female donor in good health, enrolled as a control in a pregnancy study. The starting material was peripheral blood, obtained in the first trimester of pregnancy. This chain joins TRBV5-8 and TRBJ2-7; no firm D call. DNA for the CDR3: TGTGCCAGCAGCCCCGCCCGTCCAGCGAGGTACGAGCAGTACTTC. Its translation is CASSPARPARYEQYF.